This T cell receptor beta chain is from a study of blood T cell repertoires in COVID-19. The wider study: COVID-19 samples from acute and convalescent phases originated in the United States, Italy and Spain. T cells, B-cell-depleted T cells, or PBMCs supplied cDNA or gDNA.

Authors' data handling: It was from reference gene primer amplification that nucleated cell counts were estimated. Clones were read by immunoSEQ multiplex PCR, and TCRdb kept only the in-frame ones, dropping some. D and trimming come from the DNA, and the V and J calls and clone size come from that table. In the table there are nearly 40,000 clones, 84% of which are singletons. The receptor comes from a man in his fifties or sixties with active or convalescent COVID-19. The specimen sequenced was peripheral blood.

The CDR3 loop reads CASRGSNNEKLFF. DNA of the CDR3: TGCGCCAGCAGGGGGAGTAATAATGAAAAACTGTTTTTT. The V gene is TRBV5-1, the J gene TRBJ1-4; no definite D call. This CDR3 has 13 amino acids. The germline gives CDR1 SGHRS, CDR2 YFSETQ. The V end was cut by 5 bases, the J end by 4 bases, with 9 bases between. The full variable domain, in which reference TRBV5-1 and TRBJ1-4 provide the parts outside the CDR3, is KAGVTQTPRYLIKTRGQQVTLSCSPISGHRSVSWYQQTPGQGLQFLFEYFSETQRNKGNFPGRFSGRQFSNSRSEMNVSTLELGDSALYLCASRGSNNEKLFFGSGTQLSVL.